The 27 T cell receptor beta chains reported below all come from one sample, sequenced in a study of long-term antiretroviral therapy in people with HIV. Version v3.0 of the immunoSEQ assay ran at survey level. TCRdb's table, derived via immunoSEQ multiplex PCR, lists solely in-frame clones and lacks some. The sample holds some 12,000 clones, about 89% seen once. The source material was unsorted PBMCs, sampled 0.2 years before starting antiretroviral therapy. These receptors were collected from a woman aged 40-49 years with HIV.

The chain is built from TRBV19 and TRBJ2-3; 13 bases match TRBD2. The V gene's germline CDR1 is LNHDA and CDR2 SQIVND (reference sequence). The length of the CDR3 is 16 residues. The trim removed 4 bases at V and 10 bases at J, leaving 11 bases unmatched. In DNA form, the CDR3 reads TGTGCCAGTAGTACGTGGACTAGCGGGGGTGGGACCCCGCAGTATTTT. It encodes CASSTWTSGGGTPQYF.

The chain carries TRBV6-5 and TRBJ1-2; possible D gene TRBD1, 5 bases. This CDR3 comprises 13 residues. The germline V and J ends were trimmed by 6 bases and 2 bases, with 10 bases remaining between them. Germline lookup yields CDR1 MNHEY and CDR2 SVGAGI. CDR3 bases: TGTGCCAGCAGGGCGACAGAAAACTATGGCTACACCTTC. It specifies CASRATENYGYTF.

V and J are TRBV7-9 and TRBJ1-2, with D possibly being TRBD1 (6 bases). CDR1 is SEHNR and CDR2 is FQNEAQ in the germline V gene (reference sequence). CDR3 length equals 14 residues. Trimming removed 7 bases at V and 4 bases at J, with 16 bases between. CDR3 loop: CASTPPQGSYGYTF. The CDR3 DNA sequence: TGTGCCAGCACCCCTCCACAGGGTTCCTATGGCTACACCTTC.

This clone has a single count. V is TRBV25-1 and J is TRBJ2-1; 9 bases align to TRBD2. Germline trimming cut 4 bases from V and 6 bases from J; bases unmatched to any gene: 4. The CDR3 is 14 amino acids. The germline V gene has CDR1 MGHDK and CDR2 SYGVNS. CDR3 sequence: CASSVAGGLNEQFF. The CDR3 region has the DNA TGTGCCAGCAGTGTTGCGGGGGGGCTCAATGAGCAGTTCTTC.

The V call is TRBV4-1, the J call TRBJ1-1; D remains unclear. The ends were cut back, 0 bases at V and 3 bases at J, with 8 bases in the middle. From germline, CDR1 is MGHRA and CDR2 YSYEKL. The CDR3 extends over 14 amino acids. In DNA, the CDR3 is TGCGCCAGCAGCCAAGAGTCACGATACACTGAAGCTTTCTTT. Translated, it gives CASSQESRYTEAFF.

V usage is TRBV10-3 and J usage is TRBJ2-1; D gene unclear. Between the trimmed V and J ends, which lost 10 bases and 0 bases, there was a span of 4 bases. The CDR3 totals 11 residues. CDR1 and CDR2 from the germline V gene are ENHRY and SYGVKD. The CDR3 nucleotides read TGTGCCACCGGCTCCTACAATGAGCAGTTCTTC. It yields the protein CATGSYNEQFF.

The CDR3 loop is CASRGTPLSGANVLTF. Written as DNA, the CDR3 is TGTGCCAGCAGGGGGACGCCTCTGTCCGGGGCCAACGTCCTGACTTTC. The chain joins TRBV9 to TRBJ2-6; D is tentatively TRBD1 or TRBD2 (5 bases each). This CDR3 contains 16 residues. The germline V gene has CDR1 SGDLS and CDR2 YYNGEE. V lost 5 bases and J lost 4, with 16 bases in between. The entire variable domain, with the rest obtained from reference TRBV9 and TRBJ2-6, is as follows: DSGVTQTPKHLITATGQRVTLRCSPRSGDLSVYWYQQSLDQGLQFLIQYYNGEERAKGNILERFSAQQFPDLHSELNLSSLELGDSALYFCASRGTPLSGANVLTFGAGSRLTVL.

The gene calls are TRBV28 and TRBJ2-7; 8 bases line up with TRBD1. This CDR3 is 14 amino acids long. J lost 1 base, V lost 8 bases, and 7 bases had no gene match. In germline, CDR1 is MDHEN, CDR2 SYDVKM. CDR3: CASHFDRGSYEQYF. The CDR3 nucleotides read TGTGCCAGCCACTTCGACAGGGGATCCTACGAGCAGTACTTC.

The chain uses TRBV18 and TRBJ1-1; a possible D gene is TRBD1 (6 bases). Germline V lookup: CDR1 KGHSH, CDR2 LQKENI. Trimming stripped 6 bases from V and 1 base from J, with 12 bases between. CDR3 length: 14 residues. Here the CDR3 reads CASSPSQGNTEAFF. The CDR3 DNA reads as TGTGCCAGCTCCCCCTCACAGGGGAACACTGAAGCTTTCTTT.

The chain couples TRBV7-2 to TRBJ2-1, with TRBD1 identical over 8 bases. After removal of 4 bases from V and 9 bases from J, the junction contained 11 bases not matched to a gene. CDR3 length: 15 residues. Germline CDR1 and CDR2: SGHTA and FQGNSA. The CDR3: CASSSTTGANSEQFF. The CDR3 DNA is TGTGCCAGCAGCTCCACGACAGGGGCAAACAGTGAGCAGTTCTTC.

The rearrangement joins TRBV6-5 to TRBJ1-3, with D possibly matching TRBD1 (5 bases). Germline values: CDR1 MNHEY, CDR2 SVGAGI. CDR3 size: 16 residues. V was trimmed by 4 bases and J by 4 bases, leaving 17 bases between them. This CDR3 reads CASSSVDGGFGNTIYF. The CDR3, as DNA: TGTGCCAGCAGTTCTGTTGACGGGGGGTTCGGAAACACCATATATTTT.

The chain recombines TRBV6-1 with TRBJ1-2; D is unresolved. CDR1 is MNHNS, CDR2 SASEGT, per germline. V lost 1 base and J lost 6, with 9 bases in between. The CDR3 runs 13 residues. Here the CDR3 reads CASSEGTPDGYTF. In DNA form, the CDR3 reads TGTGCCAGCAGTGAAGGGACCCCTGATGGCTACACCTTC.

The sample holds a few counts of this clone. V and J are TRBV5-1 and TRBJ2-4; D uncertain. The CDR3 contains 16 residues. Trimming took off 0 bases at V and 0 bases at J, with 10 bases between the two ends. Germline V gene sequence: CDR1 SGHRS, CDR2 YFSETQ. DNA for the CDR3: TGCGCCAGCAGCTTGGAAACAGCCATAGCCAAAAACATTCAGTACTTC. It translates to CASSLETAIAKNIQYF.

This rearrangement joins TRBV7-2 to TRBJ2-7; no firm D call. This CDR3 spans 10 amino acids. The V gene's germline CDR1 is SGHTA and CDR2 FQGNSA. V lost 8 bases, J lost 3 bases, and 5 bases lay in between. The CDR3 protein is CASANYEQYF. The CDR3, as DNA: TGTGCCAGCGCCAACTACGAGCAGTACTTC.

A single count supports this clone. J is TRBJ1-2 and V is TRBV27; 9 positions match TRBD1. V lost 7 bases, J lost 0 bases, and 6 bases stayed unmatched. The CDR3 sequence is 15 residues long. Germline CDR1 reads MNHEY; CDR2 reads SMNVEV (reference sequence). The CDR3 here is CASNPGQGSNYGYTF. The CDR3 DNA reads TGTGCCAGCAATCCGGGACAGGGTTCTAACTATGGCTACACCTTC.

The chain uses TRBV7-2 and TRBJ2-7; 8 bases match TRBD2. The CDR3 runs 15 residues. The germline gives CDR1 SGHTA, CDR2 FQGNSA. The V gene end was trimmed by 5 bases and the J gene end by 1 base; junction bases not matched to a gene: 7. CDR3 DNA sequence: TGTGCCAGCAGCACTGAGCGGGGGCTTTCCTACGAGCAGTACTTC. Its translation is CASSTERGLSYEQYF.

The V and J genes are TRBV7-2 and TRBJ2-7; tentatively, D is TRBD1 or TRBD2 (5 bases each). In germline, CDR1 is SGHTA, CDR2 FQGNSA. V lost 1 base, J lost 7 bases, and 14 bases lay in between. CDR3 size: 14 residues. As DNA, the CDR3 is TGTGCCAGCAGCTTAGGAGGGGACCTTGGTGAGCAGTACTTC. This translates into CASSLGGDLGEQYF.

This clone came up once. The CDR3, as DNA: TGCGCCAGTACTGGACAGGGCGGGAACATTCAGTACTTC. As protein: CASTGQGGNIQYF. This chain joins TRBV10-2 and TRBJ2-4, with TRBD1 matching 8 bases. The length of the CDR3 is 13 residues. With V trimmed by 9 bases and J by 7 bases, 8 bases remained unmatched. CDR1 is WSHSY, CDR2 SAAADI, per germline.

This clone was recorded only once. The chain links TRBV30 to TRBJ1-6; TRBD1 is a possible D gene (6 bases). Germline V gives CDR1 GTSNPN, CDR2 SVGIG (reference sequence). The CDR3 loop spans 14 amino acids. Between the trimmed V and J ends, which lost 3 bases and 6 bases, there was a span of 12 bases. This chain's CDR3 is CAWRTGASNSPLHF. In DNA, the CDR3 is TGTGCCTGGAGGACAGGTGCTAGTAATTCACCCCTCCACTTT.

The CDR3 region has the DNA TGCGCCAGCAGCCTAATTAAAAATGAGCAGTTCTTC. Encoded protein: CASSLIKNEQFF. V gene TRBV4-3 combines with J gene TRBJ2-1; no clear D. Trimming took 4 bases from V and 7 from J, leaving 8 bases between them. The CDR3 loop spans 12 amino acids. Germline CDR1 reads LGHNA; CDR2 reads YSLEER.

This clone was detected once. The chain combines TRBV4-3 with TRBJ1-1, with 7 bases matching TRBD1. V shed 4 bases, J shed 4 bases, and the junction held 9 bases outside the gene matches. Germline V gene lookup returns CDR1 LGHNA and CDR2 YSLEER. The CDR3 is 15 residues long. CDR3 in DNA: TGCGCCAGCAGCCGCGCGGGCACAGGGGCCACTGAAGCTTTCTTT. This codes for CASSRAGTGATEAFF.

The chain has TRBV19 and TRBJ1-1, with D tentatively TRBD1 (6 bases). This CDR3 comprises 17 residues. Germline V gives CDR1 LNHDA, CDR2 SQIVND (reference sequence). V lost 0 bases and J lost 8, with 22 bases in between. CDR3 residues: CASSIDQRGAVNVEAFF. Written as DNA, the CDR3 is TGTGCCAGTAGTATAGATCAGCGGGGGGCGGTCAATGTCGAAGCTTTCTTT.

The gene calls are TRBV29-1 and TRBJ1-1; 9 bases fit TRBD1. V was clipped by 7 bases and J by 4 bases; unmatched bases: 10. CDR3 size: 14 residues. CDR1 and CDR2 (germline): SQVTM, ANQGSEA. The CDR3 region has the DNA TGCAGCGCCCGACAGGGGGGGATCCGCACTGAAGCTTTCTTT. Amino acid sequence: CSARQGGIRTEAFF.

This chain connects TRBV6-1 to TRBJ1-1, with TRBD1 matching 7 bases. V trimming: 4 bases; J trimming: 5 bases; junction bases outside the gene matches: 13. Germline CDR1 MNHNS, CDR2 SASEGT. The CDR3 spans 16 residues. In DNA, the CDR3 is TGTGCCAGCAGTGGGACGGGACAGTTGGTGCATACTGAAGCTTTCTTT. Residues: CASSGTGQLVHTEAFF.

A single count supports this clone. The chain joins TRBV27 to TRBJ1-1; the D is unclear. This CDR3 spans 15 amino acids. V was clipped by 8 bases and J by 5 bases, with 21 bases between them. Looked up from germline, CDR1 is MNHEY and CDR2 is SMNVEV (reference sequence). CDR3 coding DNA: TGTGCCAGCCCCGGTTCGTTTGGGGTAAAAACTGAAGCTTTCTTT. Encoded protein: CASPGSFGVKTEAFF.

The V and J genes are TRBV4-3 and TRBJ1-6; D gene unclear. The CDR3 spans 15 residues. V lost 0 bases and J lost 4, with 7 bases in between. Germline assignment: CDR1 LGHNA and CDR2 YSLEER. CDR3: CASSQDGGYNSPLHF. The DNA for the CDR3 is TGCGCCAGCAGCCAAGATGGAGGGTATAATTCACCCCTCCACTTT.

CDR3 residues: CASIRTGGAEAFF. CDR3 nucleotides: TGTGCCAGTATCCGGACAGGGGGAGCTGAAGCTTTCTTT. The chain joins TRBV19 to TRBJ1-1; 10 positions match TRBD1. The length of the CDR3 is 13 residues. Germline CDR1 LNHDA, CDR2 SQIVND (reference sequence). Trimming removed 7 bases from V and 6 bases from J; junction bases left unmatched: 5. Full variable domain (remainder filled in from reference TRBV19 and TRBJ1-1): DGGITQSPKYLFRKEGQNVTLSCEQNLNHDAMYWYRQDPGQGLRLIYYSQIVNDFQKGDIAEGYSVSREKKESFPLTVTSAQKNPTAFYLCASIRTGGAEAFFGQGTRLTVV.